Listed here are 31 T cell receptor beta chains from one sample, sequenced in a study of blood T cell repertoires in COVID-19. Repertoires were generated with immunoSEQ multiplex PCR, while TCRdb's copy carries only in-frame clones and drops some. The table shows 250,000 to 350,000 clones, with under 90% occurring only once. The sample comprised PBMCs or T cells enriched from blood (not recorded which). Source of these receptors: a woman between 18 and 29 years old who had recovered from COVID-19.

This clone was seen a handful of times. This chain joins TRBV6-1 and TRBJ2-7; a weak D match, TRBD1 (5 bases). Germline lookup yields CDR1 MNHNS and CDR2 SASEGT. The V and J ends lost 1 base and 1 base respectively, with 11 bases between them. CDR3 length: 15 amino acids. The CDR3 DNA is TGTGCCAGCAGTGAAGGCACAGGAAAATCCTACGAGCAGTACTTC. Protein product: CASSEGTGKSYEQYF.

This clone was found once. This chain connects TRBV2 to TRBJ2-5, with a tentative D call TRBD2 (5 bases). V lost 5 bases to trimming and J lost 1 base, with 11 bases between them. This CDR3 contains 14 residues. CDR1 and CDR2 from the germline V gene are SNHLY and FYNNEI. The CDR3 coding sequence is TGTGCCAGCAGTTCGACTACGACCCAAGAGACCCAGTACTTC. Translated: CASSSTTTQETQYF.

This chain connects TRBV6-1 to TRBJ1-2, with D tentatively TRBD1 (6 bases). Deletions cut 1 base from V and 6 bases from J, with 12 bases between. Per the germline V gene, CDR1 is MNHNS and CDR2 is SASEGT. This CDR3 has 14 residues. In DNA form, the CDR3 reads TGTGCCAGCAGTGAAGACAGGGCGGCGAATGGCTACACCTTC. The encoded protein is CASSEDRAANGYTF.

The chain uses TRBV11-2 and TRBJ2-7; 8 bases match TRBD1. Germline values: CDR1 SGHAT, CDR2 FQNNGV. After removal of 2 bases from V and 5 bases from J, the junction contained 5 bases not matched to a gene. This CDR3 spans 14 amino acids. The CDR3 region is CASSLTGGSNEQYF. As DNA, the CDR3 is TGTGCCAGCAGCTTAACAGGGGGGTCGAACGAGCAGTACTTC.

The genes are TRBV7-2 and TRBJ1-1, with D uncertain. The CDR3 totals 13 residues. The germline V gene encodes CDR1 SGHTA and CDR2 FQGNSA. Trimming took 1 base from V and 1 from J, leaving 4 bases between them. CDR3 protein: CASSLVGNTEAFF. DNA of the CDR3: TGTGCCAGCAGCTTAGTCGGGAACACTGAAGCTTTCTTT.

J is TRBJ2-1 and V is TRBV10-1; TRBD2 matches 13 bases. The germline CDR1 and CDR2 sequences are WNHNN and SYGVQD (reference sequence). The CDR3 has 15 residues. V shed 4 bases and J 5 bases; nucleotides not matched to a gene: 2. In nucleotides, the CDR3 is TGCGCCAGCAGTGGCGGGACTAGCGGGGACAATGAGCAGTTCTTC. As protein: CASSGGTSGDNEQFF.

This chain joins TRBV6-1 and TRBJ2-1, with a weak D call TRBD2 (5 bases). This CDR3 spans 16 amino acids. Per germline, CDR1 MNHNS and CDR2 SASEGT. V shed 3 bases and J shed 4 bases, with 16 bases lying between them. CDR3 sequence: CASSDGERLRYNEQFF. CDR3 in DNA: TGTGCCAGCAGTGATGGAGAGCGGCTACGTTACAATGAGCAGTTCTTC.

The chain joins TRBV10-3 to TRBJ1-5; the match to TRBD1 covers 10 bases. V gave up 10 bases and J gave up 3 bases; unmatched junction bases: 6. Germline lookup yields CDR1 ENHRY and CDR2 SYGVKD. The CDR3 contains 14 residues. The CDR3 DNA reads as TGTGCCAACCCGGACAGGGGGGTCAATCAGCCCCAGCATTTT. It yields the protein CANPDRGVNQPQHF.

A few counts support this clone. The chain uses TRBV7-9 and TRBJ2-2; 7 nucleotides line up with TRBD2. Looked up from germline, CDR1 is SEHNR and CDR2 is FQNEAQ (reference sequence). V lost 5 bases, J lost 4 bases, and 7 bases stayed unmatched. The CDR3 sequence is 15 residues long. In DNA, the CDR3 is TGTGCCAGCAGCAAAGCGGGGAGCCGCACCGGGGAGCTGTTTTTT. As protein: CASSKAGSRTGELFF. Supplemented by reference TRBV7-9 and TRBJ2-2, the full variable domain reads DTGVSQNPRHKITKRGQNVTFRCDPISEHNRLYWYRQTLGQGPEFLTYFQNEAQLEKSRLLSDRFSAERPKGSFSTLEIQRTEQGDSAMYLCASSKAGSRTGELFFGEGSRLTVL.

The CDR3: CASSEKEGLAGTGDTQYF. The CDR3 DNA is TGTGCCAGCAGTGAAAAGGAGGGACTAGCGGGAACAGGAGATACGCAGTATTTT. The genes are TRBV6-1 and TRBJ2-3; 13 nucleotides match TRBD2. V was pared by 2 bases and J by 5 bases, with 10 bases of the junction left unmatched. In germline, CDR1 is MNHNS, CDR2 SASEGT. The length of the CDR3 is 18 residues.

This clone was observed once. The chain uses TRBV27 and TRBJ2-1, with TRBD2 matching 9 bases. CDR1 and CDR2 (germline): MNHEY, SMNVEV (reference sequence). CDR3 length equals 14 residues. Germline trimming cut 7 bases from V and 4 bases from J; bases unmatched to any gene: 5. CDR3 region: CASKTAGGYNEQFF. The CDR3 region has the DNA TGTGCCAGCAAAACAGCGGGGGGTTACAATGAGCAGTTCTTC.

J is TRBJ1-1 and V is TRBV5-4, with no clear D. The CDR3 loop spans 16 amino acids. Germline V gives CDR1 SGHNT, CDR2 YYREEE (reference sequence). The ends were cut back, 4 bases at V and 0 bases at J, with 16 bases in the middle. This CDR3 is CASSPLAGGMNTEAFF. CDR3 bases: TGTGCCAGCAGCCCCCTCGCTGGCGGCATGAACACTGAAGCTTTCTTT.

The chain recombines TRBV5-1 with TRBJ1-1; tentatively, D is TRBD1 (5 bases). The germline CDR1 and CDR2 sequences are SGHRS and YFSETQ. The CDR3 has 14 amino acids. V was shortened by 0 bases and J by 5 bases, with 11 bases between the two germline ends. The CDR3 DNA follows: TGCGCCAGCAGCTTGGCCTGGCAGGGAACTGAAGCTTTCTTT. Amino acid sequence: CASSLAWQGTEAFF.

This clone was seen a single time. The gene calls are TRBV9 and TRBJ2-7, with D possibly TRBD2 on 5 matching bases. This CDR3 contains 13 residues. Trimming stripped 0 bases from V and 6 bases from J, with 10 bases between. Germline CDR1 and CDR2: SGDLS and YYNGEE. CDR3 protein: CASSVEGAGEQYF. The CDR3 coding sequence is TGTGCCAGCAGCGTAGAGGGTGCGGGCGAGCAGTACTTC. Based on the CDR3 plus reference TRBV9 and TRBJ2-7, the full variable domain is DSGVTQTPKHLITATGQRVTLRCSPRSGDLSVYWYQQSLDQGLQFLIQYYNGEERAKGNILERFSAQQFPDLHSELNLSSLELGDSALYFCASSVEGAGEQYFGPGTRLTVT.

The V gene is TRBV7-3, the J gene TRBJ2-2, with a possible D match to TRBD1 (6 bases). CDR1 and CDR2 from the germline V gene are SGHTA and FQGTGA. V lost 6 bases to trimming and J lost 6 bases, with 17 bases between them. This CDR3 is built from 15 residues. The CDR3 DNA is TGTGCCAGCAGTCCCCCCGGACAGCCCGCCGGGGAGCTGTTTTTT. Its protein product is CASSPPGQPAGELFF. The variable domain in full, with the rest retrieved from reference TRBV7-3 and TRBJ2-2, is GAGVSQTPSNKVTEKGKYVELRCDPISGHTALYWYRQSLGQGPEFLIYFQGTGAADDSGLPNDRFFAVRPEGSVSTLKIQRTERGDSAVYLCASSPPGQPAGELFFGEGSRLTVL.

There are a few counts of this clone. One junction end disagrees with the germline gene, perhaps due to a read error. J is TRBJ1-3 and V is TRBV10-3; 7 nucleotides agree with TRBD1. This CDR3 comprises 14 residues. CDR1 is ENHRY and CDR2 is SYGVKD in the germline V gene. The DNA for the CDR3 is TGTGCCATCAATGAGGGGGCAACTGGAAACACCATATATTTT. This gives the protein CAINEGATGNTIYF.

The V and J genes are TRBV18 and TRBJ2-5; 7 positions match TRBD1. The CDR3 extends over 15 amino acids. In germline, CDR1 is KGHSH, CDR2 LQKENI. The J segment lost 2 bases and the V segment lost 6 bases, leaving 9 bases of the junction unmatched. CDR3 in DNA: TGTGCCAGCTCGCTCTTGACAGGGATACAAGAGACCCAGTACTTC. Amino acid sequence: CASSLLTGIQETQYF.

This clone has more than one count but fewer than ten. This chain joins TRBV11-3 and TRBJ2-7, with TRBD2 matching 8 bases. Trimming cost V 5 bases and J 2 bases; bases outside gene matches: 5. The CDR3 consists of 14 residues. CDR1 is SGHNT, CDR2 YENEEA, per germline. The DNA for the CDR3 is TGTGCCAGCAGCCTAGGGACTAGTGCCTACGAGCAGTACTTC. Its protein is CASSLGTSAYEQYF. Full variable domain (missing parts from reference TRBV11-3 and TRBJ2-7): EAGVVQSPRYKIIEKKQPVAFWCNPISGHNTLYWYLQNLGQGPELLIRYENEEAVDDSQLPKDRFSAERLKGVDSTLKIQPAELGDSAVYLCASSLGTSAYEQYFGPGTRLTVT.

Here the CDR3 reads CASSLLPSDSNYGYTF. The CDR3 coding sequence is TGTGCCAGCAGTTTACTCCCCTCCGACTCTAACTATGGCTACACCTTC. The V and J genes are TRBV28 and TRBJ1-2; D remains ambiguous. The germline V gene has CDR1 MDHEN and CDR2 SYDVKM. The ends were cut back, 2 bases at V and 0 bases at J, with 13 bases in the middle. This CDR3 is built from 16 residues.

There are a few counts of this clone. The chain carries TRBV9 and TRBJ2-2; D possibly corresponds to TRBD2 (5 bases). This CDR3 spans 15 amino acids. Germline V gives CDR1 SGDLS, CDR2 YYNGEE. Trimming took 0 bases from V and 2 from J, leaving 8 bases between them. The CDR3 region has the DNA TGTGCCAGCAGCGTAGCTAGCAGAAACACCGGGGAGCTGTTTTTT. Translated: CASSVASRNTGELFF. Complete variable domain (other parts from reference TRBV9 and TRBJ2-2): DSGVTQTPKHLITATGQRVTLRCSPRSGDLSVYWYQQSLDQGLQFLIQYYNGEERAKGNILERFSAQQFPDLHSELNLSSLELGDSALYFCASSVASRNTGELFFGEGSRLTVL.

For the CDR3, the DNA is TGTGCCAGCAGCTTGTATGGGCGGGGGCGCGGAGAGACCCAGTACTTC. Translated: CASSLYGRGRGETQYF. The chain employs TRBV5-6 and TRBJ2-5; maybe TRBD2 (7 bases). The ends were cut back, 1 base at V and 4 bases at J, with 17 bases in the middle. Germline CDR1 reads SGHDT; CDR2 reads YYEEEE. The CDR3 is 16 residues long.

V gene TRBV24-1 combines with J gene TRBJ1-5; tentative D call: TRBD1 (5 bases). This CDR3 has 15 amino acids. Germline-derived CDR1 and CDR2 are KGHDR and SFDVKD. The V end lost 8 bases, the J end lost 2 bases, and 15 bases lay between the germline ends. The CDR3 DNA sequence: TGTGCCACCACAAAACACGGGGGTGGCAATCAGCCCCAGCATTTT. This encodes CATTKHGGGNQPQHF.

The V gene is TRBV30, the J gene TRBJ1-2; TRBD1 matches at 7 bases. With V trimmed by 3 bases and J by 0 bases, 4 bases remained unmatched. Germline loops: CDR1 GTSNPN, CDR2 SVGIG (reference sequence). The CDR3 is 14 amino acids. CDR3 coding DNA: TGTGCCTGGAGACAGGGGCCTCCTAACTATGGCTACACCTTC. Translation: CAWRQGPPNYGYTF.

Points on this clone: A read error may be the cause here, since a much bigger clone is one base away. This sample also contains other DNA sequences that code for the same CDR3. This chain joins TRBV30 and TRBJ1-1; D gene uncertain. The CDR3 has 13 amino acids. Deletions cut 0 bases from V and 1 base from J, with 6 bases between. The germline V gene has CDR1 GTSNPN and CDR2 SVGIG (reference sequence). The CDR3 spells CAWSVEGNTEAFF. In DNA, the CDR3 is TGTGCCTGGAGTGTAGAGGGGAACACTGAAGCTTTCTTT.

The V and J genes are TRBV9 and TRBJ2-1; TRBD2 agrees at 7 bases. V trimming: 3 bases; J trimming: 3 bases; junction bases outside the gene matches: 0. The CDR3 is made up of 13 amino acids. Germline loops: CDR1 SGDLS, CDR2 YYNGEE. CDR3: CASSGGSYNEQFF. CDR3 DNA sequence: TGTGCCAGCAGCGGCGGGAGCTACAATGAGCAGTTCTTC. The full variable domain, in which reference TRBV9 and TRBJ2-1 provide the parts outside the CDR3, is DSGVTQTPKHLITATGQRVTLRCSPRSGDLSVYWYQQSLDQGLQFLIQYYNGEERAKGNILERFSAQQFPDLHSELNLSSLELGDSALYFCASSGGSYNEQFFGPGTRLTVL.

The count of this clone is one. This chain joins TRBV5-4 and TRBJ2-2, with a tentative D call TRBD2 (5 bases). V was pared by 0 bases and J by 1 base, with 10 bases between. CDR3 length: 16 amino acids. The germline V gene has CDR1 SGHNT and CDR2 YYREEE (reference sequence). The DNA for the CDR3 is TGTGCCAGCAGCTTGGCGACTGGAGGGAACACCGGGGAGCTGTTTTTT. This translates into CASSLATGGNTGELFF.

The chain has TRBV2 and TRBJ1-3; D is unclear. The CDR3 has 13 amino acids. Per germline, CDR1 SNHLY and CDR2 FYNNEI. Trimming shortened V by 4 bases and J by 0 bases, and 4 bases separated the two germline ends. The CDR3 coding sequence is TGTGCCAGCAGTGTTTACTCTGGAAACACCATATATTTT. Translating it yields CASSVYSGNTIYF.

The CDR3 DNA is TGTGCCAGCAGCTTGGCTCCGACAGGGCGGTATGGCTACACCTTC. Its protein is CASSLAPTGRYGYTF. The J gene is TRBJ1-2, the V gene TRBV5-5; 7 nucleotides align to TRBD1. This CDR3 spans 15 amino acids. Germline CDR1 is SGHKS and CDR2 is YYEKEE (reference sequence). The V gene end was trimmed by 0 bases and the J gene end by 5 bases; junction bases not matched to a gene: 7.

The chain employs TRBV6-2 or TRBV6-3 and TRBJ1-1, with TRBD1 matching over 7 bases. This CDR3 is 15 amino acids long. The germline V gene has CDR1 MNHEY and CDR2 SVGEGT. Germline trimming cut 5 bases from V and 0 bases from J; bases unmatched to any gene: 6. CDR3 residues: CASSNHRGLNTEAFF. CDR3 in DNA: TGTGCCAGCAGTAACCACAGGGGCCTGAACACTGAAGCTTTCTTT.

This clone was seen just once. The rearrangement uses TRBV3-1 (or the pseudogene TRBV3-2) and TRBJ2-7; 8 bases are shared with TRBD2. This CDR3 contains 14 residues. From germline, CDR1 is LGHDT and CDR2 YNNKEL (reference sequence). The junction had 2 bases not matched to a gene; V was cut back by 3 bases and J by 1 base. In DNA form, the CDR3 reads TGTGCCAGCAGCCATAGCGGGAAGTCCTACGAGCAGTACTTC. This encodes CASSHSGKSYEQYF.

The chain uses TRBV9 and TRBJ1-1; 12 bases fit TRBD1. J was trimmed by 5 bases and V by 4 bases; bases with no gene match: 3. Germline lookup yields CDR1 SGDLS and CDR2 YYNGEE. The CDR3 sequence is 14 residues long. The CDR3 DNA is TGTGCCAGCAGCTTGGGACAGGGGGCGACTGAAGCTTTCTTT. It specifies CASSLGQGATEAFF.